This entry lists 21 T cell receptor beta chains sequenced from one sample in a study of blood T cell repertoires in COVID-19. The protocol was immunoSEQ multiplex PCR, while the TCRdb copy is restricted to in-frame clones and leaves out a portion. The sample includes some 250,000 clones, about 76% of them seen just once. Specimen: peripheral blood. These receptors were taken from a woman in her sixties or seventies with active or convalescent COVID-19.

The chain recombines TRBV5-6 with TRBJ1-1; possibly TRBD1 for D (6 bases). The CDR3 consists of 12 residues. V was trimmed by 7 bases and J by 5 bases, leaving 12 bases between them. The germline gives CDR1 SGHDT, CDR2 YYEEEE. The CDR3 is CASDAQGTEAFF. Here the CDR3 DNA reads TGTGCCAGCGACGCCCAGGGGACTGAAGCTTTCTTT. The full variable domain, completed using reference TRBV5-6 and TRBJ1-1, is DAGVTQSPTHLIKTRGQQVTLRCSPKSGHDTVSWYQQALGQGPQFIFQYYEEEERQRGNFPDRFSGHQFPNYSSELNVNALLLGDSALYLCASDAQGTEAFFGQGTRLTVV.

The chain links TRBV4-1 to TRBJ1-5; weak D call: TRBD1 (5 bases). The CDR3 runs 16 residues. Deletions cut 0 bases from V and 7 bases from J, with 16 bases between. CDR1 and CDR2 (germline): MGHRA, YSYEKL. The CDR3 spells CASSQEGGLVGQPQHF. CDR3 coding DNA: TGCGCCAGCAGCCAAGAGGGGGGGTTGGTAGGACAGCCCCAGCATTTT.

This chain connects TRBV28 to TRBJ1-3; no clear D gene. The CDR3 runs to 13 residues. The germline V gene has CDR1 MDHEN and CDR2 SYDVKM. Trimming cost V 5 bases and J 9 bases, with 14 bases left between them. The CDR3 DNA is TGTGCCAGCAGTCTGGCGGGAGTAGTCACCATATATTTT. It encodes CASSLAGVVTIYF.

The V call is TRBV29-1, the J call TRBJ1-4, with 7 bases matching TRBD1. The CDR3 has 16 amino acids. V lost 4 bases and J lost 0; bases outside the gene matches: 8. Germline CDR1 reads SQVTM; CDR2 reads ANQGSEA. The CDR3 DNA follows: TGCAGCGTTGTCCTTTTCGGACAGGCAACTAATGAAAAACTGTTTTTT. Translation gives CSVVLFGQATNEKLFF.

The rearrangement joins TRBV5-6 to TRBJ2-3, with 7 bases lining up with TRBD1. Germline CDR1 reads SGHDT; CDR2 reads YYEEEE. This CDR3 has 16 amino acids. With 0 bases clipped from V and 3 bases from J, the junction kept 7 bases outside the gene matches. CDR3 loop: CASSLGGGIRTDTQYF. In DNA form, the CDR3 reads TGTGCCAGCAGCTTGGGAGGGGGCATTCGTACAGATACGCAGTATTTT.

The chain couples TRBV3-1 (or the pseudogene TRBV3-2) to TRBJ2-3; 13 nucleotides align to TRBD2. The CDR3 consists of 19 residues. The V and J ends lost 4 bases and 5 bases, in that order; junction bases with no gene match: 15. Germline V gives CDR1 LGHDT, CDR2 YNNKEL (reference sequence). The CDR3 DNA reads TGTGCCAGCAGCCGCCAATCGACTAGCGGGGGGCAACAGGGAGATACGCAGTATTTT. Its protein is CASSRQSTSGGQQGDTQYF.

This chain uses TRBV9 with TRBJ2-1, with 7 bases lining up with TRBD1. The trim removed 4 bases at V and 0 bases at J, leaving 4 bases unmatched. The CDR3 is 15 residues long. Germline loops: CDR1 SGDLS, CDR2 YYNGEE. DNA for the CDR3: TGTGCCAGCAGCTTCGCAGGGGGCTCCTACAATGAGCAGTTCTTC. This translates into CASSFAGGSYNEQFF.

This sequence joins TRBV2 and TRBJ2-1; D is possibly TRBD2 (6 bases). The V gene lost 7 bases and the J gene lost 1 base, with 14 bases spanning the gap. The CDR3 length is 15 residues. From germline, CDR1 is SNHLY and CDR2 FYNNEI. The chain's CDR3 is CASNPGLESYNEQFF. The CDR3 nucleotides read TGTGCCAGCAACCCGGGACTCGAGTCCTACAATGAGCAGTTCTTC.

The chain employs TRBV6-6 and TRBJ1-1, with D perhaps matching TRBD1 (5 bases). The germline V gene has CDR1 MNHNY and CDR2 SVGAGI (reference sequence). V shed 6 bases and J shed 0 bases, with 11 bases lying between them. The CDR3 totals 14 residues. The CDR3 nucleotides read TGTGCCAGCAGCTACCGGGACTTGAACACTGAAGCTTTCTTT. Translating it yields CASSYRDLNTEAFF.

The chain links TRBV25-1 to TRBJ1-6; no clear D gene. The CDR3 has 16 residues. In germline, CDR1 is MGHDK, CDR2 SYGVNS. V lost 2 bases to trimming and J lost 5 bases, with 13 bases between them. The CDR3 protein is CASSETITFDNSPLHF. The CDR3 DNA reads TGTGCCAGCAGTGAAACGATAACATTCGATAATTCACCCCTCCACTTT.

The chain combines TRBV18 with TRBJ1-4; D possibly corresponds to TRBD1 (5 bases). The V end lost 1 base, the J end lost 5 bases, and 11 bases lay between the germline ends. The CDR3 runs 15 residues. Per germline, CDR1 KGHSH and CDR2 LQKENI. The CDR3 coding sequence is TGTGCCAGCTCACCACAGACAGTCAGAAATGAAAAACTGTTTTTT. This translates into CASSPQTVRNEKLFF.

This clone has a single count. The gene calls are TRBV7-8 and TRBJ2-2; 11 nucleotides align to TRBD1. This CDR3 comprises 17 residues. J gave up 4 bases and V 2 bases, and 6 bases lay outside the gene matches. Germline V gives CDR1 SGHVS, CDR2 FQNEAQ. In DNA, the CDR3 is TGTGCCAGCAGCTTAATCATCGGGACAGGGGGCACCGGGGAGCTGTTTTTT. Residues: CASSLIIGTGGTGELFF.

This chain uses TRBV29-1 with TRBJ1-1, with TRBD1 as a possible D gene (5 bases). CDR1 SQVTM and CDR2 ANQGSEA come from the germline V gene. The CDR3 spans 17 residues. Trimming took off 4 bases at V and 1 base at J, with 22 bases between the two ends. In DNA form, the CDR3 reads TGCAGCGTTGCAGGGTGGGCTTCCGACCTAGGGAACACTGAAGCTTTCTTT. Translating it yields CSVAGWASDLGNTEAFF.

The chain joins TRBV6-5 to TRBJ1-3; TRBD1 aligns across 10 bases. The junction had 4 bases not matched to a gene; V was cut back by 6 bases and J by 8 bases. From germline, CDR1 is MNHEY and CDR2 SVGAGI. This CDR3 has 13 amino acids. Written as DNA, the CDR3 is TGTGCCAGCAGGCGGACAGGGGGTGACACCATATATTTT. Translation gives CASRRTGGDTIYF.

V gene TRBV27 combines with J gene TRBJ2-2; a weak D match, TRBD1 (5 bases). The V and J ends lost 6 bases and 0 bases respectively, with 8 bases between them. The CDR3 extends over 14 amino acids. Germline V gene sequence: CDR1 MNHEY, CDR2 SMNVEV (reference sequence). In DNA form, the CDR3 reads TGTGCCAGCAGGCAGGGTCCGAACACCGGGGAGCTGTTTTTT. Translation: CASRQGPNTGELFF.

The chain joins TRBV6-6 to TRBJ2-7, with a weak D call TRBD1 (5 bases). The germline V gene encodes CDR1 MNHNY and CDR2 SVGAGI (reference sequence). The ends were cut back, 2 bases at V and 6 bases at J, with 14 bases in the middle. The CDR3 length is 14 residues. The CDR3 loop reads CASSYRGLVFEQYF. CDR3 coding DNA: TGTGCCAGCAGTTACAGGGGTTTGGTGTTCGAGCAGTACTTC.

The chain joins TRBV7-3 to TRBJ2-3; 8 bases are a match to TRBD2. The germline V gene has CDR1 SGHTA and CDR2 FQGTGA. The CDR3 runs to 17 residues. The V gene end was trimmed by 0 bases and the J gene end by 2 bases; junction bases not matched to a gene: 7. CDR3 DNA: TGTGCCAGCAGCTTAACCCCGGGACTAGTTTCCACAGATACGCAGTATTTT. This codes for CASSLTPGLVSTDTQYF.

The CDR3 DNA reads TGTGCCAGAAGCACACAGGGCGTCGGAGCCTACGAGCAGTACTTC. It specifies CARSTQGVGAYEQYF. V and J are TRBV5-3 and TRBJ2-7; possible D gene TRBD1, 6 bases. TRBV5-3 is noted as an ORF with a role that remains uncertain. V was cut by 4 bases and J by 2 bases, with 16 bases left in between. This CDR3 contains 15 residues.

J is TRBJ1-1 and V is TRBV7-3, with D hard to call. Trimming pared 1 base from V and 1 base from J, leaving 4 bases between. Germline V gene data show CDR1 as SGHTA and CDR2 as FQGTGA. This CDR3 contains 13 residues. This CDR3 reads CASSLNQNTEAFF. The CDR3 DNA reads TGTGCCAGCAGCTTAAATCAGAACACTGAAGCTTTCTTT.

The gene calls are TRBV4-1 and TRBJ1-1; 7 bases map to TRBD1. The ends lost 3 bases at V and 1 base at J; junction bases unmatched: 14. The germline V gene encodes CDR1 MGHRA and CDR2 YSYEKL. This CDR3 is built from 18 residues. The CDR3 DNA sequence: TGCGCCAGCAGCCAGGAAACACCCCCAGGGGGGAAGAACACTGAAGCTTTCTTT. Its protein product is CASSQETPPGGKNTEAFF.

This clone was counted only a few times. The chain employs TRBV13 and TRBJ1-5; D might be TRBD1 (5 bases). The germline CDR1 and CDR2 sequences are PRHDT and FYEKMQ (reference sequence). The CDR3 loop spans 14 amino acids. The V end lost 5 bases, the J end lost 3 bases, and 11 bases lay between the germline ends. CDR3 amino acids: CASSPAGLNQPQHF. DNA for the CDR3: TGTGCCAGCAGCCCCGCAGGGCTCAATCAGCCCCAGCATTTT.